This TCR beta chain was identified during a study of blood T cell repertoires in COVID-19. Study context: Both acute and convalescent COVID-19 samples were obtained from the United States, Italy and Spain. Sample material is recorded as cDNA or gDNA derived from T cells, B-cell-depleted T cells, or PBMCs.

Germline-derived CDR1 and CDR2 are GTSNPN and SVGIG (reference sequence). CDR3 size: 13 residues. V lost 2 bases and J lost 5, with 10 bases in between. In the original analysis: The authors estimated nucleated cell counts from reference gene primer amplification. Here immunoSEQ multiplex PCR was the method, and the copy in TCRdb shows in-frame clones only, minus some. V and J calls and clone size are given by that table; D and trimming were obtained from the DNA. The sample contains roughly 150,000 clones, approximately 78% of which appear only once. The receptor was derived from a man in his fifties or sixties who had recovered from COVID-19. V and J are TRBV30 and TRBJ1-5, with TRBD1 as a possible D gene (5 bases). The sample was peripheral blood. Written as DNA, the CDR3 is TGTGCCTGGAGTCAATCGGGGGATCAGCCCCAGCATTTT. Protein product: CAWSQSGDQPQHF. The full variable domain, in which reference TRBV30 and TRBJ1-5 provide the parts outside the CDR3, is SQTIHQWPATLVQPVGSPLSLECTVEGTSNPNLYWYRQAAGRGLQLLFYSVGIGQISSEVPQNLSASRPQDRQFILSSKKLLLSDSGFYLCAWSQSGDQPQHFGDGTRLSIL.